The 25 T cell receptor beta chains presented below share a single source sample, sequenced in a study of blood T cell repertoires in COVID-19. Generated by immunoSEQ multiplex PCR, the TCRdb table keeps only in-frame clones and is missing some. Of approximately 130,000 clones in the sample, 70% to 90% are singletons; the top ten hold less than 2%. Sample: peripheral blood. These receptors were collected from a human donor in a cohort sampled during active COVID-19.

This clone has only one observation. Distinct nucleotide sequences in the sample also encode this CDR3. The chain has TRBV7-4 and TRBJ2-5; TRBD2 aligns across 9 bases. The J segment lost 5 bases and the V segment lost 9 bases, leaving 16 bases of the junction unmatched. The CDR3 runs 16 residues. The germline V gene encodes CDR1 SGHVT and CDR2 SQSDAQ. The CDR3 DNA follows: TGTGCCAGTAGCCCCCACAAGAGCGGGGGGTCGGAGACCCAGTACTTC. Protein sequence: CASSPHKSGGSETQYF.

This clone was detected only a few times. The CDR3 nucleotides read TGCAGCGTTGAAGGGCTAGCGGGAGACTACGAGCAGTACTTC. It is translated as CSVEGLAGDYEQYF. This rearrangement joins TRBV29-1 to TRBJ2-7; 10 positions match TRBD2. Germline CDR1 reads SQVTM; CDR2 reads ANQGSEA. The CDR3 covers 14 residues. Trimming took 1 base from V and 3 from J; bases not matched to a gene: 3.

The V gene is TRBV4-2, the J gene TRBJ1-5, with D maybe TRBD1 (6 bases). CDR1 LGHNA and CDR2 YNFKEQ come from the germline V gene. Trimming stripped 4 bases from V and 0 bases from J, with 16 bases between. The CDR3 sequence is 17 residues long. This CDR3 reads CASSLEAGDYSNQPQHF. The CDR3 DNA follows: TGTGCCAGCAGCCTCGAGGCAGGGGATTATAGCAATCAGCCCCAGCATTTT.

The chain recombines TRBV6-5 with TRBJ1-4; 8 bases fit TRBD1. The J segment lost 7 bases and the V segment lost 4 bases, leaving 8 bases of the junction unmatched. CDR1 and CDR2 (germline): MNHEY, SVGAGI. The length of the CDR3 is 15 residues. DNA for the CDR3: TGTGCCAGCAGTTTCCAGACAGGGGCGCGTGAAAAACTGTTTTTT. This sequence encodes CASSFQTGAREKLFF.

J is TRBJ1-2 and V is TRBV5-1, with D perhaps TRBD1 (5 bases). The germline V gene has CDR1 SGHRS and CDR2 YFSETQ. Trimming removed 0 bases from V and 5 bases from J, with 14 bases in between. The CDR3 contains 15 residues. The CDR3 DNA follows: TGCGCCAGCAGCTTGGGAACAGGTCCTTCGTATGGCTACACCTTC. Translating gives CASSLGTGPSYGYTF.

The chain combines TRBV6-5 with TRBJ1-2, with a tentative D call TRBD1 (6 bases). This CDR3 is built from 14 residues. Germline assignment: CDR1 MNHEY and CDR2 SVGAGI. The V and J ends lost 7 bases and 6 bases respectively, with 18 bases between them. CDR3 coding DNA: TGTGCCAGCAACAAACAGGGCGGTGGGGATGGCTACACCTTC. It encodes CASNKQGGGDGYTF.

This clone turned up a few times. The chain is built from TRBV3-1 (or the pseudogene TRBV3-2) and TRBJ2-4; 9 nucleotides match TRBD1. V shed 4 bases, J shed 7 bases, and the junction held 8 bases outside the gene matches. This CDR3 is built from 15 residues. Germline CDR1 reads LGHDT; CDR2 reads YNNKEL (reference sequence). As DNA, the CDR3 is TGTGCCAGCAGCCCAACCGGGACAGGGATGAACATTCAGTACTTC. Amino acid sequence: CASSPTGTGMNIQYF.

V usage is TRBV2 and J usage is TRBJ1-2; TRBD1 is a possible D gene (6 bases). The CDR3 runs 15 residues. Germline V gene lookup returns CDR1 SNHLY and CDR2 FYNNEI. V was pared by 2 bases and J by 3 bases, with 13 bases between. CDR3 sequence (DNA): TGTGCCAGCAGTGAATTGGAGACAGGAGACTATGGCTACACCTTC. This translates into CASSELETGDYGYTF.

The rearrangement joins TRBV29-1 to TRBJ2-7; no firm D call. The V end was cut by 7 bases, the J end by 1 base, with 11 bases between. The CDR3 extends over 12 amino acids. CDR1 is SQVTM and CDR2 is ANQGSEA in the germline V gene. The chain's CDR3 is CSARLPSYEQYF. The CDR3 region has the DNA TGCAGCGCGCGGTTACCTTCCTACGAGCAGTACTTC.

This chain joins TRBV10-3 and TRBJ2-7; a weak D match, TRBD1 (6 bases). Trimming left V 7 bases short and J 6 bases short, with 13 bases between. The V gene's germline CDR1 is ENHRY and CDR2 SYGVKD. The CDR3 sequence is 12 residues long. The CDR3 DNA follows: TGTGCCATCACCGGGACACGAGGCGAGCAGTACTTC. Its translation is CAITGTRGEQYF.

The CDR3 here is CASSDGNTYEQYF. In DNA form, the CDR3 reads TGTGCCAGCAGTGACGGGAATACCTACGAGCAGTACTTC. The J gene is TRBJ2-7, the V gene TRBV2; perhaps TRBD2 as D (5 bases). Trimming removed 3 bases at V and 2 bases at J, with 8 bases between. Germline loops: CDR1 SNHLY, CDR2 FYNNEI. This CDR3 comprises 13 residues.

J is TRBJ1-5 and V is TRBV5-6; D is uncertain. The germline V gene has CDR1 SGHDT and CDR2 YYEEEE. There are 16 residues in the CDR3. Trimming pared 0 bases from V and 2 bases from J, leaving 12 bases between. CDR3 region: CASSLAPTARNQPQHF. The CDR3 DNA reads as TGTGCCAGCAGCTTGGCACCTACTGCACGCAATCAGCCCCAGCATTTT.

This chain uses TRBV9 with TRBJ2-7; D is perhaps TRBD2 (5 bases). Germline loops: CDR1 SGDLS, CDR2 YYNGEE. CDR3 length: 15 residues. The ends were cut back, 0 bases at V and 3 bases at J, with 13 bases in the middle. CDR3 sequence reads: CASSVAGDAGYEQYF. The CDR3, as DNA: TGTGCCAGCAGCGTAGCGGGTGATGCGGGCTACGAGCAGTACTTC.

The chain uses TRBV5-1 and TRBJ2-1; 15 bases match TRBD2. This CDR3 region has 16 residues. Per germline, CDR1 SGHRS and CDR2 YFSETQ. Trimming took 4 bases from V and 6 from J; bases not matched to a gene: 5. CDR3 sequence reads: CASSPPGLAGGNEQFF. The CDR3, as DNA: TGCGCCAGCAGCCCCCCGGGACTAGCGGGAGGCAATGAGCAGTTCTTC.

This sequence joins TRBV6-5 and TRBJ2-7, with 11 bases fitting TRBD2. With V trimmed by 6 bases and J by 2 bases, 6 bases remained unmatched. Per the germline V gene, CDR1 is MNHEY and CDR2 is SVGAGI. This CDR3 has 15 residues. The CDR3 region is CASRGSGGVTYEQYF. The CDR3 nucleotides read TGTGCCAGCAGGGGTAGCGGGGGGGTTACCTACGAGCAGTACTTC.

This chain uses TRBV6-1 with TRBJ2-7; 7 positions agree with TRBD1. The V gene's germline CDR1 is MNHNS and CDR2 SASEGT. Germline trimming cut 3 bases from V and 1 base from J; bases unmatched to any gene: 0. CDR3 length: 13 amino acids. CDR3 in amino acids: CASSDRGSYEQYF. The DNA of the CDR3 is TGTGCCAGCAGTGACAGGGGGTCCTACGAGCAGTACTTC.

CDR3 sequence: CASSPGQGAWGYTF. As DNA, the CDR3 is TGTGCCAGCAGCCCAGGACAGGGGGCTTGGGGCTACACCTTC. J is TRBJ1-2 and V is TRBV5-8, with 11 bases identical to TRBD1. The ends lost 4 bases at V and 8 bases at J; junction bases unmatched: 7. There are 14 residues in the CDR3. Germline CDR1 reads SGHTS; CDR2 reads YDEGEE.

This clone was seen a single time. This rearrangement joins TRBV9 to TRBJ2-7; 10 nucleotides align to TRBD2. The V gene end was trimmed by 4 bases and the J gene end by 4 bases; junction bases not matched to a gene: 8. The CDR3 consists of 15 residues. Germline values: CDR1 SGDLS, CDR2 YYNGEE. CDR3 coding DNA: TGTGCCAGCAGCCCTCGTGGTAGCGGGAGGTACGAGCAGTACTTC. Translated: CASSPRGSGRYEQYF.

The chain couples TRBV12-3 or TRBV12-4 to TRBJ2-7, with 8 positions matching TRBD1. The CDR3 consists of 13 residues. The J segment lost 4 bases and the V segment lost 6 bases, leaving 5 bases of the junction unmatched. The CDR3 coding sequence is TGTGCCAGCAGCCCAGGGGGCATTTACGAGCAGTACTTC. This encodes CASSPGGIYEQYF.

The V call is TRBV5-1, the J call TRBJ1-4; D gene ambiguous. The germline CDR1 and CDR2 sequences are SGHRS and YFSETQ. The CDR3 has 13 residues. Deletions cut 6 bases from V and 6 bases from J, with 12 bases between. The CDR3 here is CASKEGWDEKLFF. For the CDR3, the DNA is TGCGCCAGCAAGGAGGGTTGGGATGAAAAACTGTTTTTT.

This clone was seen only once. The sample contains more than one DNA sequence encoding this CDR3. The chain is built from TRBV11-2 and TRBJ2-7; TRBD2 matches at 13 bases. Germline V gene sequence: CDR1 SGHAT, CDR2 FQNNGV. This CDR3 contains 15 residues. V was clipped by 4 bases and J by 3 bases; unmatched bases: 3. CDR3 sequence (DNA): TGTGCCAGCAGCTCCGGACTAGCGGGGGTCTACGAGCAGTACTTC. This codes for CASSSGLAGVYEQYF.

This chain joins TRBV15 and TRBJ2-7, with no clear D. The V gene lost 0 bases and the J gene lost 6 bases, with 6 bases spanning the gap. CDR3 length: 12 residues. Germline CDR1 reads LNHNV; CDR2 reads YYDKDF (reference sequence). The CDR3 DNA is TGTGCCACCAGCAGAGATTTCAGCGAGCAGTACTTC. Translated: CATSRDFSEQYF.

This clone was seen a handful of times. The gene calls are TRBV4-2 and TRBJ1-5; D unresolved. CDR3 length: 13 amino acids. The V end was cut by 8 bases, the J end by 2 bases, with 10 bases between. Germline loops: CDR1 LGHNA, CDR2 YNFKEQ. The CDR3 reads CASARSGNQPQHF. CDR3 DNA sequence: TGTGCCAGCGCTCGGAGTGGCAATCAGCCCCAGCATTTT.

The V and J genes are TRBV3-1 (or the pseudogene TRBV3-2) and TRBJ2-5, with 8 bases that match TRBD2. Germline V gene lookup returns CDR1 LGHDT and CDR2 YNNKEL (reference sequence). The CDR3 loop spans 15 amino acids. V was pared by 1 base and J by 5 bases, with 6 bases of the junction left unmatched. The CDR3 region has the DNA TGTGCCAGCAGCCAAGGGTTTAGCGGGACGGAGACCCAGTACTTC. As protein: CASSQGFSGTETQYF.

The chain carries TRBV28 and TRBJ1-2; weak D call: TRBD1 (5 bases). V lost 5 bases and J 0 bases, leaving 10 bases between the germline ends. Germline V CDR1 and CDR2: MDHEN, SYDVKM. The CDR3 totals 14 residues. This chain's CDR3 is CASSLGAANYGYTF. The CDR3 DNA sequence: TGTGCCAGCAGTCTAGGGGCGGCTAACTATGGCTACACCTTC.